A selection of T cell receptor beta chains follows, all from one sample in a study of identical twins. MiXCR, applied by TCRdb to the 5' RACE reads, yields one record per CDR3 protein. The sample consists of around 1.7 million distinct CDR3 sequences, about 32% of them appearing once. The sequencing input was cord blood. Source of these receptors: a newborn girl in good health. CDR3s include the opening cysteine and the closing phenylalanine or tryptophan. A D gene is named only where the DNA matches it firmly. Some rows mark clone size as missing; the rest say once, few, many or name a class of expanded clone.

size,J,V,D,DNA,CDR3
few,TRBJ2-2,TRBV4-2,NA,TGTGCCAGCAGCCCCCAACCGGGACCATACACCGGGGAGCTGTTTTTT,CASSPQPGPYTGELFF
NA,TRBJ2-5,TRBV27,TRBD2,TGTGCCAGCAGTTTATCCGTAGCGGGAGGCAAGGATGAGCAGTACTTC,CASSLSVAGGKDEQYF
NA,TRBJ2-1,TRBV5-6,NA,TGTGCCAGCAGCTTACTGGGGGGTGGGTCCTACAATGAGCAGTTCTTC,CASSLLGGGSYNEQFF
NA,TRBJ2-7,TRBV2,TRBD1,TGTGCCAGCACTGCGGACCGGGACAGAGTTTACGAGCAGTACTTC,CASTADRDRVYEQYF
few,TRBJ1-5,TRBV10-2,NA,TGCGCCAGCAGTGGGAATCGTAGGGGGCCCCAGCATTTT,CASSGNRRGPQHF
once,TRBJ2-5,TRBV5-1,TRBD2,TGCGGGGGGCGGCGGACTAGCCCGTACTTC,CGGRRTSPYF
NA,TRBJ2-1,TRBV5-1,NA,TGCGCCAGCAGCTTGGAGTTCGGGGGGCCCTCCTACAATGAGCAGTTCTTC,CASSLEFGGPSYNEQFF
NA,TRBJ2-1,TRBV20-1,TRBD2,TGCAGTGCTAGTCTCCGGGGGGGTTACAATGAGCAGTTCTTC,CSASLRGGYNEQFF
few,TRBJ2-7,TRBV13,NA,TGTGCCAGCAGCTTAGGCCTAATGGCCGAGCAGTACTTC,CASSLGLMAEQYF
few,TRBJ2-1,TRBV7-2,NA,TGTGCCAGCAGCTTAGACTATAAGGCCTACAATGAGCAGTTCTTC,CASSLDYKAYNEQFF
few,TRBJ2-7,TRBV24-1,TRBD1,TGTGCCACCAGTGATGGACAGGGGGCCAACTACGAGCAGTACTTC,CATSDGQGANYEQYF
NA,TRBJ2-5,TRBV4-1,TRBD1,TGCGCCAGCAGCCAATTAATGGGGACAGTCTTACCAGAGACCCAGTACTTC,CASSQLMGTVLPETQYF
once,TRBJ2-3,TRBV20-1,TRBD1,TGCGGTGCTAGAAGGGGGCCCGGCACAGATACGCAGTATTTT,CGARRGPGTDTQYF
few,TRBJ2-5,TRBV5-1,NA,TGCGCCAGCAGCTTGGGGTCGCAGCAAGAGACCCAGTACTTC,CASSLGSQQETQYF
few,TRBJ2-7,TRBV27,TRBD1,TGTGCCAGCAGTTTTATCGGACAGGGTTACGAGCAGTACTTC,CASSFIGQGYEQYF
NA,TRBJ2-7,TRBV6-5,NA,TGTGCCAGCAGGCGACCAGGACCCTACGAGCAGTACTTC,CASRRPGPYEQYF
few,TRBJ2-7,TRBV5-4,NA,TGTGCCAGCAGCTTGTGGCAGGGGCAGACCAAAAACGTTCAGTACTTC,CASSLWQGQTKNVQYF
NA,TRBJ2-1,TRBV5-4,NA,TGTGCCAGCAGCTTGGGTACGGGTCGATATGGCAATGAGCAGTTCTTC,CASSLGTGRYGNEQFF
NA,TRBJ1-1,TRBV12-3/TRBV12-4,NA,TGTGCCAGCAGCCCAAGACCGGCCACTGAAGCTTTCTTT,CASSPRPATEAFF
few,TRBJ2-3,TRBV20-1,TRBD2,TGCAGTGCTAGAGATTGGCGGGAGGGTAGGGCCGATACGCAGTATTTT,CSARDWREGRADTQYF
once,TRBJ1-6,TRBV20-1,TRBD1,TGCAGTGCTAGGCCTGACGGGGCAGGGGGCAATTCACCCCTCCACTTT,CSARPDGAGGNSPLHF
NA,TRBJ2-2,TRBV11-2,NA,TGTGCCAGCAGCAAGACAGGTGGGGACACCGGGGAGCTGTTTTTT,CASSKTGGDTGELFF
NA,TRBJ2-3,TRBV20-1,NA,TGCAGTGGGAAAGCACCCACAGATACGCAGTATTTT,CSGKAPTDTQYF
many,TRBJ2-7,TRBV11-2,TRBD2,TGTGCCAGCAGCTTTAGCGGGGGAGCGAACGAGCAGTACTTC,CASSFSGGANEQYF
few,TRBJ2-1,TRBV4-1,TRBD2,TGCGCCAGCAGCCAACTAGCGGGAGTGCGGGGTGAGCAGTTCTTC,CASSQLAGVRGEQFF
NA,TRBJ1-1,TRBV5-4,NA,TGTGCCAGCAGCCCGGCTAGGGGTGAAGCTTTCTTT,CASSPARGEAFF
many,TRBJ2-3,TRBV6-2/TRBV6-3,TRBD2,TGTGCCAGCAGGCTAGCGGCAGATACGCAGTATTTT,CASRLAADTQYF
NA,TRBJ2-1,TRBV28,NA,TGTGCCAGCAGTCCGATGACCAGCGGGCACTACAATGAGCAGTTCTTC,CASSPMTSGHYNEQFF
NA,TRBJ2-7,TRBV15,NA,TGTGCCACCAGCCCCAAACCCTCGGACAATGAGCAGTACTTC,CATSPKPSDNEQYF
few,TRBJ2-2,TRBV9,NA,TGTGCCAGCAGCGCCCAAACCGGGGAGCTGTTTTTT,CASSAQTGELFF
few,TRBJ2-7,TRBV7-2,TRBD2,TGTGCCAGCAGCCCAGCGGGAGGGACCTCCGAGCAGTACTTC,CASSPAGGTSEQYF
few,TRBJ2-3,TRBV9,NA,TGTGCCAGCACCATCGGAGTTGCAGATACGCAGTATTTT,CASTIGVADTQYF
few,TRBJ2-1,TRBV7-9,TRBD2,TGTGCCAGCAGCTTAGATCCGGGACTAGTCTACAATGAGCAGTTCTTC,CASSLDPGLVYNEQFF
NA,TRBJ2-1,TRBV7-9,NA,TGTGCCAGCAGCTATGGACTCAATGAGCAGTTCTTC,CASSYGLNEQFF
few,TRBJ2-7,TRBV5-5,NA,TGTGCCAGCAGCCCGACAGAGTCCGTATCCTACGAGCAGTACTTC,CASSPTESVSYEQYF
few,TRBJ2-1,TRBV7-2,TRBD2,TGTGCCAGCAACCGACTAGCGGGAGTTTCGGCCAATGAGCAGTTCTTC,CASNRLAGVSANEQFF
NA,TRBJ2-1,TRBV27,TRBD2,TGTGCCAGCAGTTTGTCCTATAGCGGGGGGGACAATGAGCAGTTCTTC,CASSLSYSGGDNEQFF
many,TRBJ1-4,TRBV6-6,NA,TGTGCCAGCAGTTACGAAGGGACTAATGAAAAACTGTTTTTT,CASSYEGTNEKLFF
NA,TRBJ1-3,TRBV20-1,NA,TGCAGTGCTAGACTCTGGCAGCACTCTGGAAACACCATATATTTT,CSARLWQHSGNTIYF
NA,TRBJ2-6,TRBV25-1,NA,TGTGCCAGCAGTCCAATGGGGGGCGGGGGCTCTGGGGCCAACGTCCTGACTTTC,CASSPMGGGGSGANVLTF
many,TRBJ2-1,TRBV6-5,NA,TGTGCCAGCAGCGCCGGGGACTACAATGAGCAGTTCTTC,CASSAGDYNEQFF
NA,TRBJ2-3,TRBV30,NA,TGTGCCTGGAGTGTACGATATACGCAGTATTTT,CAWSVRYTQYF
few,TRBJ1-5,TRBV29-1,NA,TGCAGCGTGGGGACGAATAGCAATCAGCCCCAGCATTTT,CSVGTNSNQPQHF
few,TRBJ1-1,TRBV20-1,TRBD1,TGCAGTGCGGTGGGGACAGGGGTGACCACTGAAGCTTTCTTT,CSAVGTGVTTEAFF
NA,TRBJ1-6,TRBV6-1,NA,TGTGCCAGCAGTGCATCAGTCTCCTATAATTCACCCCTCCACTTT,CASSASVSYNSPLHF
NA,TRBJ2-7,TRBV28,TRBD1,TGTGCCAGCAGCAAGGGACAGCCACCCTACGAGCAGTACTTC,CASSKGQPPYEQYF
many,TRBJ2-7,TRBV28,NA,TGTGCCAGCAGTTTTTGGTCCTACGAGCAGTACTTC,CASSFWSYEQYF
many,TRBJ2-5,TRBV10-3,TRBD2,TGTGCCATCAGTGATGGGCCTAGCGGACAAGAGACCCAGTACTTC,CAISDGPSGQETQYF
NA,TRBJ1-1,TRBV11-2,NA,TGTGCCAGCAGCTCTCTCTCTCCCCGGACAGCCAACACTGAAGCTTTCTTT,CASSSLSPRTANTEAFF
NA,TRBJ2-7,TRBV4-2,NA,TGTGCCAGCAGCCAAGATGTTCCCTGGACTACCTACGAGCAGTACTTC,CASSQDVPWTTYEQYF